One sample yielded the 29 T cell receptor beta chains listed below, sequenced in a study of blood T cell dynamics during melanoma immunotherapy. Specified time point: pre-treatment baseline. Using immunoSEQ multiplex PCR, the repertoire was profiled, and TCRdb retains in-frame clones only, with some absent. The repertoire holds roughly 9,500 clones, roughly 90% seen once, with 32% in the top ten. Sequencing used blood, obtained from a patient treated with checkpoint blockade. These TCRs come from a human donor with melanoma.

This chain links TRBV2 with TRBJ1-4; D gene uncertain. Trimming removed 7 bases from V and 0 bases from J, with 9 bases in between. This CDR3 comprises 14 residues. Per germline, CDR1 SNHLY and CDR2 FYNNEI. The CDR3: CASTQTATNEKLFF. The CDR3 DNA reads as TGTGCCAGCACCCAGACCGCAACTAATGAAAAACTGTTTTTT.

The genes are TRBV12-5 and TRBJ2-1; D possibly matches TRBD1 or TRBD2 (6 bases each). CDR3 length equals 12 residues. V was shortened by 7 bases and J by 10 bases, with 14 bases between the two germline ends. Germline lookup yields CDR1 LGHNT and CDR2 FRNRAP. As DNA, the CDR3 is TGTGCTAGTGCCCTGGGGGCGGGGGAGCAGTTCTTC. Its translation is CASALGAGEQFF.

The genes are TRBV10-1 and TRBJ1-1; no clear D gene. This CDR3 has 10 residues. The V and J ends lost 6 bases and 5 bases respectively, with 4 bases between them. Germline V CDR1 and CDR2: WNHNN, SYGVQD (reference sequence). The CDR3 region has the DNA TGCGCCAGCAGGGGGACTGAAGCTTTCTTT. Its protein product is CASRGTEAFF.

This clone was counted only a few times. V and J are TRBV7-3 and TRBJ2-4, with TRBD1 matching 8 bases. The CDR3 is 14 residues long. The germline V gene encodes CDR1 SGHTA and CDR2 FQGTGA. The junction had 15 bases not matched to a gene; V was cut back by 5 bases and J by 15 bases. The CDR3 spells CASSPNPGGGMWYF. Written as DNA, the CDR3 is TGTGCCAGCAGCCCTAACCCAGGGGGCGGGATGTGGTACTTC. The full variable domain, in which reference TRBV7-3 and TRBJ2-4 provide the parts outside the CDR3, is GAGVSQTPSNKVTEKGKYVELRCDPISGHTALYWYRQSLGQGPEFLIYFQGTGAADDSGLPNDRFFAVRPEGSVSTLKIQRTERGDSAVYLCASSPNPGGGMWYFGAGTRLSVL.

The chain is built from TRBV15 and TRBJ1-5, with no clear D. Trimming took off 5 bases at V and 0 bases at J, with 5 bases between the two ends. Germline CDR1 and CDR2: LNHNV and YYDKDF (reference sequence). This CDR3 contains 13 residues. CDR3 in DNA: TGTGCCACCAGCCCCACTAGCAATCAGCCCCAGCATTTT. Its translation is CATSPTSNQPQHF.

A remark on this clone: The same CDR3 also results from other DNA sequences found in this sample. The chain recombines TRBV9 with TRBJ2-7; TRBD2 matches at 7 bases. The CDR3 has 15 residues. The germline V gene encodes CDR1 SGDLS and CDR2 YYNGEE. Trimming cost V 0 bases and J 2 bases; bases outside gene matches: 5. The CDR3 DNA follows: TGTGCCAGCAGCGTAGGGGCTAGCGGAACCTACGAGCAGTACTTC. Residues: CASSVGASGTYEQYF.

The chain has TRBV9 and TRBJ1-6; D unclear. The V end lost 3 bases, the J end lost 7 bases, and 5 bases lay between the germline ends. Germline CDR1 is SGDLS and CDR2 is YYNGEE. This CDR3 contains 12 residues. This chain's CDR3 is CASSAQNSPLHF. DNA for the CDR3: TGTGCCAGCAGCGCCCAAAATTCACCCCTCCACTTT.

The chain is built from TRBV18 and TRBJ1-1, with TRBD1 as a possible D gene (5 bases). Trimming shortened V by 3 bases and J by 4 bases, and 12 bases separated the two germline ends. The germline V gene encodes CDR1 KGHSH and CDR2 LQKENI. This CDR3 has 14 residues. CDR3 bases: TGTGCCAGCTCACCGGACACCCTGGGCACTGAAGCTTTCTTT. Amino acids: CASSPDTLGTEAFF.

This sequence joins TRBV29-1 and TRBJ2-1; 11 bases match TRBD2. The ends lost 4 bases at V and 3 bases at J; junction bases unmatched: 5. Germline V gene sequence: CDR1 SQVTM, CDR2 ANQGSEA. This CDR3 is 15 amino acids long. CDR3 bases: TGCAGCGTTGGCATAGCGGGAGGGGACTACAATGAGCAGTTCTTC. It yields the protein CSVGIAGGDYNEQFF.

The chain employs TRBV7-3 and TRBJ1-5, with D unclear. This CDR3 has 13 residues. Trimming shortened V by 1 base and J by 1 base, and 2 bases separated the two germline ends. From germline, CDR1 is SGHTA and CDR2 FQGTGA. CDR3 nucleotides: TGTGCCAGCAGCTTAATGAGCAATCAGCCCCAGCATTTT. Amino acid sequence: CASSLMSNQPQHF.

This clone was counted a few times. The chain joins TRBV28 to TRBJ2-4, with D possibly matching TRBD1 (8 bases). Trimming took 6 bases from V and 7 from J, leaving 13 bases between them. The CDR3 consists of 13 residues. Germline CDR1 reads MDHEN; CDR2 reads SYDVKM. CDR3 DNA: TGTGCCAGCAGGATACAGGGGGGGAACATTCAGTACTTC. Its protein is CASRIQGGNIQYF.

V and J are TRBV7-9 and TRBJ2-5; D call uncertain. Trimming took off 2 bases at V and 5 bases at J, with 6 bases between the two ends. This CDR3 is 12 amino acids long. Per the germline V gene, CDR1 is SEHNR and CDR2 is FQNEAQ (reference sequence). CDR3: CASSLFGETQYF. CDR3 nucleotides: TGTGCCAGCAGCTTATTTGGGGAGACCCAGTACTTC.

This chain links TRBV11-2 with TRBJ2-1; D unresolved. Germline V gene lookup returns CDR1 SGHAT and CDR2 FQNNGV. The CDR3 covers 12 residues. Trimming left V 2 bases short and J 8 bases short, with 7 bases between. This CDR3 is CASSLTFYEQFF. The CDR3 region has the DNA TGTGCCAGCAGCTTAACCTTCTATGAGCAGTTCTTC.

DNA for the CDR3: TGTGCCAGCAGCTTACCACAACAGGGGAACCAAGAGACCCAGTACTTC. It yields the protein CASSLPQQGNQETQYF. The rearrangement uses TRBV7-8 and TRBJ2-5, with 7 bases lining up with TRBD1. The CDR3 runs to 16 residues. Germline V gene sequence: CDR1 SGHVS, CDR2 FQNEAQ. V trimming: 2 bases; J trimming: 0 bases; junction bases outside the gene matches: 6.

This rearrangement joins TRBV6-5 to TRBJ2-6; D not resolved. Trimming cost V 6 bases and J 6 bases, with 9 bases left between them. The CDR3 extends over 13 amino acids. Germline CDR1 is MNHEY and CDR2 is SVGAGI. The CDR3 DNA reads TGTGCCAGCAGGGGCCCGGTGGCCAACGTCCTGACTTTC. Translated: CASRGPVANVLTF.

The rearrangement uses TRBV27 and TRBJ2-5; TRBD2 matches 9 bases. The CDR3 is made up of 14 amino acids. V was clipped by 6 bases and J by 5 bases; unmatched bases: 7. CDR1 is MNHEY and CDR2 is SMNVEV in the germline V gene (reference sequence). This CDR3 is CASRYSGSGETQYF. CDR3 in DNA: TGTGCCAGCAGATATAGCGGGAGTGGGGAGACCCAGTACTTC.

The chain employs TRBV10-3 and TRBJ1-2; 7 bases match TRBD1. CDR3 size: 13 residues. Losses at the gene ends were 6 bases for V and 6 bases for J; bases not matched to a gene: 7. CDR1 ENHRY and CDR2 SYGVKD come from the germline V gene. CDR3 sequence reads: CAIRDRMLDGYTF. DNA of the CDR3: TGTGCCATCAGGGACAGGATGTTGGATGGCTACACCTTC.

This clone was seen once. The chain has TRBV18 and TRBJ1-1, with a tentative D call TRBD1 (5 bases). The CDR3 is 15 residues long. Deletions cut 0 bases from V and 6 bases from J, with 14 bases between. Germline assignment: CDR1 KGHSH and CDR2 LQKENI. Written as DNA, the CDR3 is TGTGCCAGCTCACCACCGGGGAGGGGTCGCCCTGAAGCTTTCTTT. Its protein product is CASSPPGRGRPEAFF.

The V call is TRBV7-2, the J call TRBJ2-3; 14 bases agree with TRBD2. This CDR3 comprises 16 residues. Germline V lookup: CDR1 SGHTA, CDR2 FQGNSA. Trimming cost V 5 bases and J 6 bases; bases outside gene matches: 7. The CDR3 loop reads CASSPGTSGRRDTQYF. Written as DNA, the CDR3 is TGTGCCAGCAGCCCCGGGACTAGCGGGAGACGGGATACGCAGTATTTT.

The chain uses TRBV19 and TRBJ2-5; TRBD1 agrees at 7 bases. Germline V CDR1 and CDR2: LNHDA, SQIVND (reference sequence). J lost 5 bases, V lost 10 bases, and 19 bases had no gene match. The CDR3 contains 16 residues. CDR3 nucleotide sequence: TGTGCCACCTCCCATACCCCCTCCAGGGGGTCGGAGACCCAGTACTTC. Translated, it gives CATSHTPSRGSETQYF.

V and J are TRBV2 and TRBJ2-7; perhaps TRBD2 as D (6 bases). The CDR3 extends over 15 amino acids. Trimming took off 6 bases at V and 4 bases at J, with 19 bases between the two ends. Germline V gives CDR1 SNHLY, CDR2 FYNNEI. The CDR3 sequence is CASSPGGGGRYEQYF. As DNA, the CDR3 is TGTGCCAGCAGCCCCGGGGGTGGAGGGAGGTACGAGCAGTACTTC. The variable domain in full, with the rest retrieved from reference TRBV2 and TRBJ2-7, is EPEVTQTPSHQVTQMGQEVILRCVPISNHLYFYWYRQILGQKVEFLVSFYNNEISEKSEIFDDQFSVERPDGSNFTLKIRSTKLEDSAMYFCASSPGGGGRYEQYFGPGTRLTVT.

CDR3 protein: CAIRVGYEQYF. DNA for the CDR3: TGTGCCATCCGGGTGGGATACGAGCAGTACTTC. This chain links TRBV6-5 with TRBJ2-7; D remains unclear. V dropped 10 bases and J dropped 4 bases, with 11 bases sitting between them. The CDR3 runs 11 residues. Germline V lookup: CDR1 MNHEY, CDR2 SVGAGI.

The chain couples TRBV6-5 to TRBJ1-2; the D gene is possibly TRBD1 (5 bases). The CDR3 runs 10 residues. Germline V gives CDR1 MNHEY, CDR2 SVGAGI. The V end was cut by 6 bases, the J end by 8 bases, with 7 bases between. This CDR3 reads CASRWGGYTF. The CDR3 nucleotides are TGTGCCAGCAGGTGGGGCGGCTACACCTTC.

The chain joins TRBV10-2 to TRBJ2-7; D is perhaps TRBD2 (5 bases). This CDR3 is 16 amino acids long. V lost 0 bases and J lost 0, with 12 bases in between. Germline V gene lookup returns CDR1 WSHSY and CDR2 SAAADI. The CDR3 nucleotides read TGCGCCAGCAGTGAGTCGACCGTTGGAGGCTCCTACGAGCAGTACTTC. It encodes CASSESTVGGSYEQYF.

This clone was observed once. The V and J genes are TRBV9 and TRBJ2-7, with 13 bases aligning to TRBD2. With 0 bases clipped from V and 7 bases from J, the junction kept 7 bases outside the gene matches. This CDR3 spans 16 amino acids. Germline values: CDR1 SGDLS, CDR2 YYNGEE. CDR3: CASSVAPLAGGGEQYF. The CDR3 DNA follows: TGTGCCAGCAGCGTAGCTCCACTAGCGGGAGGGGGTGAGCAGTACTTC. The full variable domain, rest sourced from reference TRBV9 and TRBJ2-7, is DSGVTQTPKHLITATGQRVTLRCSPRSGDLSVYWYQQSLDQGLQFLIQYYNGEERAKGNILERFSAQQFPDLHSELNLSSLELGDSALYFCASSVAPLAGGGEQYFGPGTRLTVT.

V gene TRBV28 combines with J gene TRBJ2-5; 8 bases align to TRBD2. The J call is doubtful: the DNA matches TRBJ2-7 better. This CDR3 spans 16 amino acids. Germline V gives CDR1 MDHEN, CDR2 SYDVKM. The CDR3 region is CASSPWGSGTTYEQYF. The CDR3 nucleotides read TGTGCCAGCAGTCCATGGGGTAGCGGGACTACCTACGAGCAGTACTTC.

This chain uses TRBV7-7 with TRBJ1-6; D call uncertain. In germline, CDR1 is SSHAT, CDR2 FNYEAQ (reference sequence). The CDR3 runs to 14 residues. The CDR3 is CATPISSYNSPLHF. CDR3 in DNA: TGTGCTACCCCCATCTCGAGCTATAATTCACCCCTCCACTTT.

V and J are TRBV11-2 and TRBJ2-5; TRBD2 is a possible D gene (6 bases). CDR1 is SGHAT and CDR2 is FQNNGV in the germline V gene. The V gene lost 5 bases and the J gene lost 7 bases, with 11 bases spanning the gap. The length of the CDR3 is 12 residues. The CDR3 loop reads CASSPPGGTQYF. The CDR3 DNA is TGTGCCAGCAGCCCCCCCGGGGGGACCCAGTACTTC.

The V gene is TRBV10-3, the J gene TRBJ1-5; TRBD1 matches at 9 bases. CDR3 length equals 13 residues. Germline V gives CDR1 ENHRY, CDR2 SYGVKD. Trimming at V came to 4 bases and at J to 6 bases, leaving 1 base not matched to a gene. The CDR3 reads CAISATGGQPQHF. Here the CDR3 DNA reads TGTGCCATCAGTGCGACAGGGGGTCAGCCCCAGCATTTT.